A single sample gave rise to the 14 T cell receptor beta chains below, sequenced in a study of technical replicates of blood from a few donors. Data came from immunoSEQ multiplex PCR; TCRdb stores just in-frame clones and leaves some out. The data contain approximately 79,000 clones, about nine tenths of them singletons. Sequencing was done on a sample of T cells isolated from PBMCs. The receptors originated from a human donor in good health.

V gene TRBV15 combines with J gene TRBJ1-5, with 12 bases matching TRBD1. The germline CDR1 and CDR2 sequences are LNHNV and YYDKDF (reference sequence). V dropped 0 bases and J dropped 0; count of bases not matched to a gene: 3. The CDR3 has 18 residues. CDR3 sequence reads: CATSRDGTGGYSNQPQHF. The CDR3 nucleotides are TGTGCCACCAGCAGAGATGGGACAGGGGGCTATAGCAATCAGCCCCAGCATTTT. Full variable domain (remainder filled in from reference TRBV15 and TRBJ1-5): DAMVIQNPRYQVTQFGKPVTLSCSQTLNHNVMYWYQQKSSQAPKLLFHYYDKDFNNEADTPDNFQSRRPNTSFCFLDIRSPGLGDTAMYLCATSRDGTGGYSNQPQHFGDGTRLSIL.

V usage is TRBV28 and J usage is TRBJ1-5; tentative D call: TRBD1 (5 bases). CDR1 is MDHEN and CDR2 is SYDVKM in the germline V gene. Trimming took 4 bases from V and 2 from J, leaving 6 bases between them. There are 13 residues in the CDR3. The CDR3 here is CASSWGGNQPQHF. In DNA form, the CDR3 reads TGTGCCAGCAGTTGGGGCGGCAATCAGCCCCAGCATTTT.

V and J are TRBV30 and TRBJ2-7; tentatively, D is TRBD2 (7 bases). V was pared by 0 bases and J by 7 bases, with 16 bases between. The CDR3 contains 14 residues. Germline-derived CDR1 and CDR2 are GTSNPN and SVGIG (reference sequence). As DNA, the CDR3 is TGTGCCTGGAGTGTACTTACCGGGGGGCGAGAGCAGTACTTC. This encodes CAWSVLTGGREQYF.

Here the CDR3 DNA reads TGTGCCTGGAGTAGAGCGGGGGACTTAAAGAACTATGGCTACACCTTC. Residues: CAWSRAGDLKNYGYTF. This rearrangement joins TRBV30 to TRBJ1-2; TRBD1 might be the D (5 bases). Trimming left V 2 bases short and J 2 bases short, with 18 bases between. The germline V gene encodes CDR1 GTSNPN and CDR2 SVGIG (reference sequence). The CDR3 extends over 16 amino acids.

The chain couples TRBV19 to TRBJ2-2, with D perhaps matching TRBD2 (6 bases). The CDR3 sequence is 13 residues long. CDR1 LNHDA and CDR2 SQIVND come from the germline V gene (reference sequence). Trimming took 8 bases from V and 6 from J, leaving 13 bases between them. The CDR3 loop is CASGGSFAGELFF. CDR3 in DNA: TGTGCCAGTGGGGGGTCCTTTGCCGGGGAGCTGTTTTTT.

The chain uses TRBV10-2 and TRBJ1-1; D gene ambiguous. This CDR3 spans 11 amino acids. Trimming removed 3 bases at V and 6 bases at J, with 5 bases between. Germline V gene data show CDR1 as WSHSY and CDR2 as SAAADI. For the CDR3, the DNA is TGCGCCAGCAGTGACTTCGCTGAAGCTTTCTTT. It specifies CASSDFAEAFF.

V and J are TRBV30 and TRBJ2-1; 13 bases are a match to TRBD2. Looked up from germline, CDR1 is GTSNPN and CDR2 is SVGIG (reference sequence). J lost 9 bases, V lost 4 bases, and 12 bases had no gene match. The CDR3 runs 16 residues. DNA of the CDR3: TGTGCCTGGACCAGACTAGCGGGAGGTTATTTGAGTGAGCAGTTCTTC. It yields the protein CAWTRLAGGYLSEQFF.

The chain carries TRBV27 and TRBJ2-7; D call uncertain. This CDR3 comprises 10 residues. The V end lost 10 bases, the J end lost 3 bases, and 7 bases lay between the germline ends. Germline V CDR1 and CDR2: MNHEY, SMNVEV (reference sequence). The CDR3 coding sequence is TGTGCCACCGGTCGCTACGAGCAGTACTTC. Translation: CATGRYEQYF.

The chain has TRBV4-2 and TRBJ1-5, with 7 bases identical to TRBD1. Germline-derived CDR1 and CDR2 are LGHNA and YNFKEQ. The CDR3 sequence is 15 residues long. The V gene end was trimmed by 0 bases and the J gene end by 3 bases; junction bases not matched to a gene: 2. The CDR3 DNA follows: TGTGCCAGCAGCCAAGATGGGACAGCCAATCAGCCCCAGCATTTT. Translated: CASSQDGTANQPQHF.

A few counts support this clone. The chain combines TRBV5-1 with TRBJ2-2; D perhaps matches TRBD2 (6 bases). Trimming took 0 bases from V and 1 from J, leaving 7 bases between them. The CDR3 spans 15 residues. The germline CDR1 and CDR2 sequences are SGHRS and YFSETQ. The CDR3: CASSLAGGNTGELFF. The CDR3 DNA follows: TGCGCCAGCAGCTTGGCCGGGGGGAACACCGGGGAGCTGTTTTTT.

The chain links TRBV29-1 to TRBJ2-7; a weak D match, TRBD2 (6 bases). Per germline, CDR1 SQVTM and CDR2 ANQGSEA. This CDR3 region has 13 residues. Trimming stripped 5 bases from V and 0 bases from J, with 11 bases between. The CDR3 region is CSVTGLNSYEQYF. For the CDR3, the DNA is TGCAGCGTTACCGGACTAAACTCCTACGAGCAGTACTTC.

The chain is built from TRBV28 and TRBJ1-2; D not certain. Germline CDR1 reads MDHEN; CDR2 reads SYDVKM. V was clipped by 2 bases and J by 1 base, with 8 bases between them. The CDR3 loop spans 14 amino acids. The CDR3 loop is CASSLASYNYGYTF. For the CDR3, the DNA is TGTGCCAGCAGTTTAGCGAGCTATAACTATGGCTACACCTTC.

The chain employs TRBV5-1 and TRBJ1-5; 9 nucleotides align to TRBD1. Per the germline V gene, CDR1 is SGHRS and CDR2 is YFSETQ. J lost 8 bases, V lost 4 bases, and 10 bases had no gene match. The CDR3 spans 15 residues. CDR3 in amino acids: CASSARDRDTEPQHF. The CDR3 DNA sequence: TGCGCCAGCAGCGCCCGGGACAGGGATACTGAGCCCCAGCATTTT.

The J gene is TRBJ1-2, the V gene TRBV6-6, with D unclear. This CDR3 has 12 residues. Between the trimmed V and J ends, which lost 8 bases and 4 bases, there was a span of 11 bases. Germline V gene lookup returns CDR1 MNHNY and CDR2 SVGAGI (reference sequence). The CDR3 protein is CASEADRYGYTF. The CDR3 bases are TGTGCCAGCGAGGCAGACCGCTATGGCTACACCTTC.